These 13 T cell receptor beta chains originate from one sample sequenced in a study of T cell responses to AZD1222 COVID-19 vaccine. Profiled with immunoSEQ multiplex PCR; TCRdb holds only in-frame clones, not every one. The table records fewer than 200,000 clones, 80% to 90% of them present only once. The sample in question was peripheral blood, obtained 28 days after the second AZD1222 dose. The receptors derive from an adult who received the AZD1222 COVID-19 vaccine.

J is TRBJ1-6 and V is TRBV2, with unresolved D. The CDR3 runs to 13 residues. Trimming stripped 6 bases from V and 4 bases from J, with 7 bases between. The germline V gene encodes CDR1 SNHLY and CDR2 FYNNEI. CDR3 sequence (DNA): TGTGCCAGCAGGCGGGTTTATAATTCACCCCTCCACTTT. Translating it yields CASRRVYNSPLHF.

This sequence joins TRBV5-4 and TRBJ2-3; D not certain. Trimming took off 0 bases at V and 0 bases at J, with 11 bases between the two ends. This CDR3 spans 16 amino acids. Germline V gives CDR1 SGHNT, CDR2 YYREEE (reference sequence). CDR3 in amino acids: CASSLGAIPSTDTQYF. The CDR3 coding sequence is TGTGCCAGCAGCTTGGGAGCTATACCGAGCACAGATACGCAGTATTTT.

The table lists this clone with a count of one. This sequence joins TRBV7-3 and TRBJ1-6; 9 bases align to TRBD1. The CDR3 totals 14 residues. V gave up 5 bases and J gave up 4 bases; unmatched junction bases: 0. Germline V gives CDR1 SGHTA, CDR2 FQGTGA. The CDR3 sequence: CASSGTGYNSPLHF. The CDR3 region has the DNA TGTGCCAGCAGCGGGACAGGGTATAATTCACCCCTCCACTTT. Full variable domain (rest looked up from reference TRBV7-3 and TRBJ1-6): GAGVSQTPSNKVTEKGKYVELRCDPISGHTALYWYRQSLGQGPEFLIYFQGTGAADDSGLPNDRFFAVRPEGSVSTLKIQRTERGDSAVYLCASSGTGYNSPLHFGNGTRLTVT.

The CDR3 loop reads CSAGPSGGETQYF. Here the CDR3 DNA reads TGCAGTGCCGGGCCTAGCGGCGGGGAGACCCAGTACTTC. The chain is built from TRBV29-1 and TRBJ2-5; 7 bases align to TRBD2. CDR3 size: 13 residues. Germline CDR1 is SQVTM and CDR2 is ANQGSEA.

The chain has TRBV18 and TRBJ1-2; 8 nucleotides align to TRBD1. The CDR3 is 14 residues long. V lost 4 bases and J lost 5; bases outside the gene matches: 6. Germline values: CDR1 KGHSH, CDR2 LQKENI. This CDR3 reads CASSQDREGYGYTF. DNA for the CDR3: TGTGCCAGCTCACAGGACAGGGAGGGGTATGGCTACACCTTC.

This clone was seen ten or more times. The chain uses TRBV6-5 and TRBJ1-1; TRBD1 might be the D (6 bases). The CDR3 length is 13 residues. Trimming shortened V by 6 bases and J by 4 bases, and 12 bases separated the two germline ends. The germline V gene has CDR1 MNHEY and CDR2 SVGAGI. The CDR3 DNA sequence: TGTGCCAGCAGCCCACAGGGTTTCACTGAAGCTTTCTTT. This codes for CASSPQGFTEAFF.

The gene calls are TRBV11-1 and TRBJ2-7; 12 bases map to TRBD2. The length of the CDR3 is 15 residues. The germline gives CDR1 SGHAT, CDR2 FQDESV (reference sequence). V shed 1 base, J shed 3 bases, and the junction held 1 base outside the gene matches. CDR3 sequence reads: CASSLGTSGVYEQYF. In nucleotides, the CDR3 is TGTGCCAGCAGCTTAGGGACTAGCGGGGTCTACGAGCAGTACTTC.

V usage is TRBV30 and J usage is TRBJ1-5; D is unresolved. CDR1 is GTSNPN and CDR2 is SVGIG in the germline V gene (reference sequence). CDR3 length equals 15 residues. The V end lost 0 bases, the J end lost 2 bases, and 11 bases lay between the germline ends. CDR3 loop: CAWSVYGPGNQPQHF. CDR3 nucleotides: TGTGCCTGGAGTGTATACGGGCCAGGCAATCAGCCCCAGCATTTT.

The chain uses TRBV19 and TRBJ2-6, with 8 bases that match TRBD1. Germline loops: CDR1 LNHDA, CDR2 SQIVND (reference sequence). The J segment lost 4 bases and the V segment lost 0 bases, leaving 5 bases of the junction unmatched. This CDR3 contains 17 residues. The DNA of the CDR3 is TGTGCCAGTAGTATAGATGGACAGGGTTTGGGGGCCAACGTCCTGACTTTC. Translating it yields CASSIDGQGLGANVLTF.

The chain uses TRBV5-6 and TRBJ2-7; TRBD1 agrees at 9 bases. The junction had 10 bases not matched to a gene; V was cut back by 3 bases and J by 6 bases. The germline V gene encodes CDR1 SGHDT and CDR2 YYEEEE. This CDR3 region has 15 residues. The DNA of the CDR3 is TGTGCCAGCAGCTCCCCGGGACAGGGAGGAATCGAGCAGTACTTC. It is translated as CASSSPGQGGIEQYF.

The chain links TRBV24-1 to TRBJ2-5; D is possibly TRBD1 (6 bases). The V gene's germline CDR1 is KGHDR and CDR2 SFDVKD. This CDR3 contains 15 residues. Trimming cost V 4 bases and J 5 bases, with 16 bases left between them. CDR3 coding DNA: TGTGCCACCAGTGACCCTAGCAGGGGTGCCGAGACCCAGTACTTC. Translation gives CATSDPSRGAETQYF.

The J gene is TRBJ2-3, the V gene TRBV19; the match to TRBD1 covers 9 bases. The V gene's germline CDR1 is LNHDA and CDR2 SQIVND (reference sequence). There are 15 residues in the CDR3. V was clipped by 5 bases and J by 1 base; unmatched bases: 4. CDR3 nucleotides: TGTGCCAGTAGTCTACAGGGGGCCCGCACAGATACGCAGTATTTT. Translating it yields CASSLQGARTDTQYF.

This clone was counted between two and nine times. The chain uses TRBV7-2 and TRBJ1-2; D perhaps matches TRBD1 (6 bases). V was cut by 1 base and J by 3 bases, with 9 bases left in between. The CDR3 covers 14 residues. The germline gives CDR1 SGHTA, CDR2 FQGNSA. The CDR3 bases are TGTGCCAGCAGCTTAGGGGGGGCTGACTATGGCTACACCTTC. Encoded protein: CASSLGGADYGYTF.